Listed below are T cell receptor beta chains from one sample, sequenced in a study of radiotherapy plus CTLA-4 blockade in lung cancer. TCRdb's table, derived via immunoSEQ multiplex PCR, lists solely in-frame clones and lacks some. The sample gives fewer than 140,000 clones, 70% to 90% of which show up once; about 2.2% is in the top ten. Sample: peripheral blood, taken from a patient treated with radiotherapy plus ipilimumab. All receptors come from a human donor with non-small cell lung cancer that progressed on radiotherapy plus ipilimumab. Some clones in this sample may be carry-over from other donors' samples. CDR3s include the opening cysteine and the closing phenylalanine or tryptophan. Fields, in order: D gene, J gene, V gene, clone size, CDR3 protein, CDR3 DNA. D genes are given only for firm matches. The size field is filled for only some rows; it gives once, few, many or a size class.

D: .
J: TRBJ2-1
V: TRBV7-3
size: .
CDR3: CASSFSGIYNEQFF
DNA: TGTGCCAGCAGCTTTAGCGGTATCTACAATGAGCAGTTCTTC

D: .
J: TRBJ2-3
V: TRBV7-2
size: once
CDR3: CASSLDSNTQYF
DNA: TGTGCCAGCAGCTTAGATAGTAATACGCAGTATTTT

D: TRBD1
J: TRBJ1-2
V: TRBV15
size: .
CDR3: CATSRVGGDAGYTF
DNA: TGTGCCACCAGCAGAGTAGGGGGCGACGCTGGCTACACCTTC

D: TRBD1
J: TRBJ1-1
V: TRBV11-3
size: .
CDR3: CAGSFSGQGGTEAFF
DNA: TGTGCCGGCAGCTTTTCCGGACAGGGGGGTACTGAAGCTTTCTTT

D: TRBD1
J: TRBJ2-7
V: TRBV19
size: .
CDR3: CASREQGAIFEQYF
DNA: TGTGCCAGCCGGGAACAGGGGGCCATCTTCGAGCAGTACTTC

D: .
J: TRBJ1-4
V: TRBV5-4
size: .
CDR3: CASSLATISTNEKLFF
DNA: TGTGCCAGCAGCTTGGCGACCATATCAACTAATGAAAAACTGTTTTTT

D: .
J: TRBJ1-5
V: TRBV6-5
size: .
CDR3: CASSRDINSNQPQHF
DNA: TGTGCCAGCAGCCGGGACATCAATAGCAATCAGCCCCAGCATTTT

D: .
J: TRBJ2-7
V: TRBV5-1
size: .
CDR3: CASSLALGKNEQYF
DNA: TGCGCCAGCAGCTTGGCACTAGGGAAGAACGAGCAGTACTTC

D: .
J: TRBJ2-5
V: TRBV10-3
size: .
CDR3: CAVSGYQETQYF
DNA: TGTGCCGTTTCAGGGTACCAAGAGACCCAGTACTTC

D: TRBD1
J: TRBJ1-2
V: TRBV4-1
size: .
CDR3: CASSQADRAGGYTF
DNA: TGCGCCAGCAGCCAAGCCGACAGGGCGGGGGGCTACACCTTT

D: TRBD1
J: TRBJ1-3
V: TRBV7-2
size: .
CDR3: CASSLDRAGNTIYF
DNA: TGTGCCAGCAGTCTGGACAGGGCCGGAAACACCATATATTTT

D: .
J: TRBJ2-6
V: TRBV7-2
size: .
CDR3: CASSLIGTDSGANVLTF
DNA: TGTGCCAGCAGCTTAATTGGCACGGATTCTGGGGCCAACGTCCTGACTTTC

D: TRBD1
J: TRBJ2-3
V: TRBV7-9
size: .
CDR3: CASSAWDRGYPDTQYF
DNA: TGTGCCAGCAGCGCCTGGGACAGGGGGTACCCAGATACGCAGTATTTT

D: TRBD1
J: TRBJ1-2
V: TRBV2
size: .
CDR3: CASSAGTGPGFSLGYTF
DNA: TGTGCCAGCAGTGCAGGGACAGGTCCCGGTTTTTCGCTTGGCTACACCTTC

D: TRBD2
J: TRBJ2-2
V: TRBV5-1
size: .
CDR3: CASSGWTSGGAVRLFF
DNA: TGCGCCAGCAGCGGGTGGACTAGCGGGGGGGCGGTCCGTCTGTTTTTT

D: .
J: TRBJ1-4
V: TRBV28
size: few
CDR3: CAARGTNEKLFF
DNA: TGTGCCGCCCGTGGCACTAATGAAAAACTGTTTTTT

D: TRBD1
J: TRBJ2-1
V: TRBV7-3
size: once
CDR3: CASSYRGEQFF
DNA: TGTGCCAGCAGCTACAGGGGTGAGCAGTTCTTC